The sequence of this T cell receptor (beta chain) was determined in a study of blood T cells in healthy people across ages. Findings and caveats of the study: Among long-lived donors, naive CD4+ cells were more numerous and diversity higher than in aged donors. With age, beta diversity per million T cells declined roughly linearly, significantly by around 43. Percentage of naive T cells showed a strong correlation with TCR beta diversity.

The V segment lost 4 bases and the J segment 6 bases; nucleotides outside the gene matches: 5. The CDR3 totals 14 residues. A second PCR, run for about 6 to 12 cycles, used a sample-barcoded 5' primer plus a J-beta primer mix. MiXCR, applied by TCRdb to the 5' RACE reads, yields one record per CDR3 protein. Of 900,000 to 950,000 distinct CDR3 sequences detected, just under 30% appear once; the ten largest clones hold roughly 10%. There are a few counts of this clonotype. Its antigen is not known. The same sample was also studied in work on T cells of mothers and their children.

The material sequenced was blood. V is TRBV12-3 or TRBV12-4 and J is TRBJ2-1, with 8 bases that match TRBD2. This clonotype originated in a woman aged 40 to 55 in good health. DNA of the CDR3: TGTGCCAGCAGTTCGCGGACTAGCATCAATGAGCAGTTCTTC. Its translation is CASSSRTSINEQFF.